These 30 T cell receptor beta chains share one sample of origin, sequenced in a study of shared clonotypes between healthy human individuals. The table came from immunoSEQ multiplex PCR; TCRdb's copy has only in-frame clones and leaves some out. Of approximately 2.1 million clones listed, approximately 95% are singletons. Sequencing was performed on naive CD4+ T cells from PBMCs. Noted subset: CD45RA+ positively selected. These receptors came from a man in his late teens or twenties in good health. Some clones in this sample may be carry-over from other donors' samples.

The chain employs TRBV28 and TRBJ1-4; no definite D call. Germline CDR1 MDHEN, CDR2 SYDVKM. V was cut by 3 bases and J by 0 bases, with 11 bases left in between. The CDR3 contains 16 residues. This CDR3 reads CASSFRGAATNEKLFF. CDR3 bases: TGTGCCAGCAGTTTCCGGGGAGCTGCAACTAATGAAAAACTGTTTTTT.

The CDR3 loop is CASSRQGAPTEAFF. The DNA of the CDR3 is TGTGCCAGCAGTCGACAGGGGGCGCCCACTGAAGCTTTCTTT. This chain uses TRBV6-5 with TRBJ1-1; the match to TRBD1 covers 10 bases. This CDR3 spans 14 amino acids. V lost 5 bases, J lost 4 bases, and 4 bases stayed unmatched. Germline V gives CDR1 MNHEY, CDR2 SVGAGI.

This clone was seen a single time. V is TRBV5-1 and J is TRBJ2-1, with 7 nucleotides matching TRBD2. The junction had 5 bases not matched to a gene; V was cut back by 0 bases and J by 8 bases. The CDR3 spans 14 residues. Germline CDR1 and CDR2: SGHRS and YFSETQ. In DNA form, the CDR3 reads TGCGCCAGCAGCTTGGCCTCTCGGGGGGATGAGCAGTTCTTC. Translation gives CASSLASRGDEQFF.

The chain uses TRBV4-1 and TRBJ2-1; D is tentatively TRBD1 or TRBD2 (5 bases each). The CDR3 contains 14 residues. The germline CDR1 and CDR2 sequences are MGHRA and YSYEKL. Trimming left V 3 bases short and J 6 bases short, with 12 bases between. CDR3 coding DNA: TGCGCCAGCAGCCACTTCGGGACGACCAATGAGCAGTTCTTC. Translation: CASSHFGTTNEQFF.

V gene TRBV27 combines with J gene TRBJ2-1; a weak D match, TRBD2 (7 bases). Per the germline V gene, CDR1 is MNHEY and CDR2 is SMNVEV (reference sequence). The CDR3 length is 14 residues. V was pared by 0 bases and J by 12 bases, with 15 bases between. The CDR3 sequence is CASSLSISGTSQFF. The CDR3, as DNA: TGTGCCAGCAGTTTATCGATAAGCGGGACATCGCAGTTCTTC.

CDR3 bases: TGCGCCAGCAGCGGATCCGGGACAGGGTACACTGAAGCTTTCTTT. Residues: CASSGSGTGYTEAFF. The J gene is TRBJ1-1, the V gene TRBV5-1; TRBD1 agrees at 9 bases. Per the germline V gene, CDR1 is SGHRS and CDR2 is YFSETQ. The CDR3 loop spans 15 amino acids. The V gene end was trimmed by 4 bases and the J gene end by 3 bases; junction bases not matched to a gene: 7. The full variable domain, with the rest looked up from reference TRBV5-1 and TRBJ1-1, is KAGVTQTPRYLIKTRGQQVTLSCSPISGHRSVSWYQQTPGQGLQFLFEYFSETQRNKGNFPGRFSGRQFSNSRSEMNVSTLELGDSALYLCASSGSGTGYTEAFFGQGTRLTVV.

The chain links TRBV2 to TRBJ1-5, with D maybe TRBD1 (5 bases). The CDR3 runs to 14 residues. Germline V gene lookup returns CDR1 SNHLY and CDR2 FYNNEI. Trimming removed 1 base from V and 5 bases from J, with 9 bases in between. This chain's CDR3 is CASSEGTHYQPQHF. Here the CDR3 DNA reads TGTGCCAGCAGTGAAGGGACACATTATCAGCCCCAGCATTTT.

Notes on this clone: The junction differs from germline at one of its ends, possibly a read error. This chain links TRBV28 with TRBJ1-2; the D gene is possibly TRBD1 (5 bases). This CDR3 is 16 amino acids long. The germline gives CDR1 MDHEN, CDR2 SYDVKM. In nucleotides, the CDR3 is TGTGCCAGCGGTGGTAGAGGGGAAGGGAATAACAATGGCTACACCTTC. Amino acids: CASGGRGEGNNNGYTF.

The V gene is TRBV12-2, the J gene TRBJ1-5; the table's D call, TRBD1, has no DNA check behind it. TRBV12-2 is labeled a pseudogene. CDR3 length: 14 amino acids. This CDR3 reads CASRPQAPNQPQHF. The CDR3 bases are TGTGCAAGTCGCCCCCAGGCCCCGAATCAGCCCCAGCATTTT.

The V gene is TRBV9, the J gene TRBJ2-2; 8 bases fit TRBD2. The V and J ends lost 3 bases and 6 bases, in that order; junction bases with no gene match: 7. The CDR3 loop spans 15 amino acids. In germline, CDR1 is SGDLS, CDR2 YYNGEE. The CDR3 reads CASSAGGPPPGELFF. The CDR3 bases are TGTGCCAGCAGCGCGGGAGGGCCGCCCCCCGGGGAGCTGTTTTTT.

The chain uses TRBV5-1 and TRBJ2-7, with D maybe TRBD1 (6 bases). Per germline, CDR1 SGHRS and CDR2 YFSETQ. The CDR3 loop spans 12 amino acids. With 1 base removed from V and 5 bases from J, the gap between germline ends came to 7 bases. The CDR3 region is CASSLPGDEQYF. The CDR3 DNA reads TGCGCCAGCAGCTTGCCAGGGGACGAGCAGTACTTC.

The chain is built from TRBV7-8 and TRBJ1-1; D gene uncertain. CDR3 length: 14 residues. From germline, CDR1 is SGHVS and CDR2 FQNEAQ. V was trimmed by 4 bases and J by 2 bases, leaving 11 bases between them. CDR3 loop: CASSSIGGNTEAFF. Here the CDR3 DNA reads TGTGCCAGCAGCTCAATAGGCGGTAACACTGAAGCTTTCTTT. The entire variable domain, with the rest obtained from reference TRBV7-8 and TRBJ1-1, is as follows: GAGVSQSPRYKVAKRGQDVALRCDPISGHVSLFWYQQALGQGPEFLTYFQNEAQLDKSGLPSDRFFAERPEGSVSTLKIQRTQQEDSAVYLCASSSIGGNTEAFFGQGTRLTVV.

The CDR3 DNA sequence: TGTGCCAGCAGTTTTTCACCAGATAGCAATCAGCCCCAGCATTTT. Protein product: CASSFSPDSNQPQHF. J is TRBJ1-5 and V is TRBV28; no clear D. There are 15 residues in the CDR3. Germline V gene lookup returns CDR1 MDHEN and CDR2 SYDVKM. With 3 bases removed from V and 0 bases from J, the gap between germline ends came to 9 bases.

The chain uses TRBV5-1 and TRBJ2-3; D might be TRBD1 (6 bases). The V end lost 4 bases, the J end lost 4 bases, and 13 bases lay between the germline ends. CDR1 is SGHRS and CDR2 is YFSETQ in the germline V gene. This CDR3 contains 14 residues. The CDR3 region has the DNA TGCGCCAGCAGCCAGGGGTATAGCGCAGATACGCAGTATTTT. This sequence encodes CASSQGYSADTQYF.

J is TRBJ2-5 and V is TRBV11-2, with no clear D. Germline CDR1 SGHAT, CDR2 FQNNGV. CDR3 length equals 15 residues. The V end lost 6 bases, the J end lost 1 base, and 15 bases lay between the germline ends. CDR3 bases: TGTGCCAGCAGATCCCGCGAGAGGTCCCAAGAGACCCAGTACTTC. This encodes CASRSRERSQETQYF.

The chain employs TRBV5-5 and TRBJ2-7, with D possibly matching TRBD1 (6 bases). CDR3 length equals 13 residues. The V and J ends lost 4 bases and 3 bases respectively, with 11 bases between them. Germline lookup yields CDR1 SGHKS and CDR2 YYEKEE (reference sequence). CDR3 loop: CASSPLGGYEQYF. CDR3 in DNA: TGTGCCAGCAGCCCACTAGGGGGCTACGAGCAGTACTTC.

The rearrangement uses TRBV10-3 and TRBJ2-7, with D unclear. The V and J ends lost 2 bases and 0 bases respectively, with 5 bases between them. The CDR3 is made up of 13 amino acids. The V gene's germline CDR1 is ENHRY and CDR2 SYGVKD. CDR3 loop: CAISEVSSYEQYF. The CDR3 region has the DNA TGTGCCATCAGTGAGGTTAGCTCCTACGAGCAGTACTTC.

CDR3 region: CATSRDMSGFSIRDQPQHF. CDR3 nucleotides: TGTGCCACCAGCAGAGATATGTCAGGCTTTTCCATAAGAGATCAGCCCCAGCATTTT. This chain links TRBV15 with TRBJ1-5; D uncertain. CDR1 is LNHNV and CDR2 is YYDKDF in the germline V gene (reference sequence). The CDR3 is 19 residues long. V lost 0 bases and J 5 bases, leaving 23 bases between the germline ends.

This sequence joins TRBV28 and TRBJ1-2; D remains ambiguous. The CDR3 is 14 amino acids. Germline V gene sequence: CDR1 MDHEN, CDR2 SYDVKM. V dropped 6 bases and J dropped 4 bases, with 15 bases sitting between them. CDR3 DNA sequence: TGTGCCAGCAGCCTCGATAAGGAGAGCTATGGCTACACCTTC. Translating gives CASSLDKESYGYTF.

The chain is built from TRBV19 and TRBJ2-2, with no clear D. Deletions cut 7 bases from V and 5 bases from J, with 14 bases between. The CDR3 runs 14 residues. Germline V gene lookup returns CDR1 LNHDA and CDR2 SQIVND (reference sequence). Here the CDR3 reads CASTQEHVTGELFF. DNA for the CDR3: TGTGCCAGTACCCAAGAGCATGTTACCGGGGAGCTGTTTTTT.

CDR3 DNA: TGCAGCGTCACGACAACAGGGGGCGAGGATCAGCCCCAGCATTTT. This encodes CSVTTTGGEDQPQHF. This sequence joins TRBV29-1 and TRBJ1-5, with TRBD1 matching over 9 bases. The CDR3 covers 15 residues. Germline V CDR1 and CDR2: SQVTM, ANQGSEA. V gave up 6 bases and J gave up 5 bases; unmatched junction bases: 11.

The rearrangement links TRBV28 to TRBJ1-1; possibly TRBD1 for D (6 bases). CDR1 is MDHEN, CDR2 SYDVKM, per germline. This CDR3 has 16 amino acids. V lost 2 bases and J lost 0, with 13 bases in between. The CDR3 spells CASSLPRTAMNTEAFF. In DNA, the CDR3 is TGTGCCAGCAGTTTACCGAGGACAGCGATGAACACTGAAGCTTTCTTT.

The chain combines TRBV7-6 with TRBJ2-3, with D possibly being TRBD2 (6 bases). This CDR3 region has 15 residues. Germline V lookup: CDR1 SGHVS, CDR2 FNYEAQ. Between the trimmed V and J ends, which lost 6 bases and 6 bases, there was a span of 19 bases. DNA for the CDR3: TGTGCCAGCAGTGGCCGGGACTCGCTTGTGGATACGCAGTATTTT. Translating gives CASSGRDSLVDTQYF.

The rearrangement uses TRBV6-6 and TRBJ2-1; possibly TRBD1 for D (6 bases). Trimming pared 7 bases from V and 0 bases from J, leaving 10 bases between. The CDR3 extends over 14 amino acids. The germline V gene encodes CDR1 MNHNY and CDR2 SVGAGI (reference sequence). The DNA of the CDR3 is TGTGCCAGCACGGACAGAAGCTCCTACAATGAGCAGTTCTTC. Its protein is CASTDRSSYNEQFF.

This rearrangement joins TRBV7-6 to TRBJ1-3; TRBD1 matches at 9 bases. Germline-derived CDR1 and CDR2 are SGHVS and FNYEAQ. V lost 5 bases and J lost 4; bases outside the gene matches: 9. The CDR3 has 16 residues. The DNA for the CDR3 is TGTGCCAGCAGCCTTTTTACGGACAGGGGAGGAAACACCATATATTTT. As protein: CASSLFTDRGGNTIYF. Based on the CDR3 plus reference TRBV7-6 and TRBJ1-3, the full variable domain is GAGVSQSPRYKVTKRGQDVALRCDPISGHVSLYWYRQALGQGPEFLTYFNYEAQQDKSGLPNDRFSAERPEGSISTLTIQRTEQRDSAMYRCASSLFTDRGGNTIYFGEGSWLTVV.

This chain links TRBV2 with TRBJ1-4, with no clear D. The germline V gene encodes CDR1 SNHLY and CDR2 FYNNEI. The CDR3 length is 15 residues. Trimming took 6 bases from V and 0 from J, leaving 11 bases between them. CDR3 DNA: TGTGCCAGCAGGGGGTCTTTTGCAACTAATGAAAAACTGTTTTTT. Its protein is CASRGSFATNEKLFF.

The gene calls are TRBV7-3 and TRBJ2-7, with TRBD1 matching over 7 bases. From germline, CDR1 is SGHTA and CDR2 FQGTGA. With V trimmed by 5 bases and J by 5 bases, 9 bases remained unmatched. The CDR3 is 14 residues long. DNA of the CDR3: TGTGCCAGCAGCAACAGGGGTGGACCCGACGAGCAGTACTTC. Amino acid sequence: CASSNRGGPDEQYF.

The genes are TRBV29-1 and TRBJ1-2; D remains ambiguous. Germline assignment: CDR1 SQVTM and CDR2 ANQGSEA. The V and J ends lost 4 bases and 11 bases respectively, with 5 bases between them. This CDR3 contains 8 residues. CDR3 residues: CSVGQYTF. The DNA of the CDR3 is TGCAGCGTTGGCCAGTACACCTTC. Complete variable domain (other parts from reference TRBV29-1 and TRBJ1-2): SAVISQKPSRDICQRGTSLTIQCQVDSQVTMMFWYRQQPGQSLTLIATANQGSEATYESGFVIDKFPISRPNLTFSTLTVSNMSPEDSSIYLCSVGQYTFGSGTRLTVV.

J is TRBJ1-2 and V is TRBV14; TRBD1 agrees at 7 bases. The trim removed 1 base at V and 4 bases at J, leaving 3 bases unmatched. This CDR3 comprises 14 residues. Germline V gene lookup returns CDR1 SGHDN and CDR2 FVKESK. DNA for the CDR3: TGTGCCAGCAGCCAAGGCGGGGACAGCTATGGCTACACCTTC. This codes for CASSQGGDSYGYTF.

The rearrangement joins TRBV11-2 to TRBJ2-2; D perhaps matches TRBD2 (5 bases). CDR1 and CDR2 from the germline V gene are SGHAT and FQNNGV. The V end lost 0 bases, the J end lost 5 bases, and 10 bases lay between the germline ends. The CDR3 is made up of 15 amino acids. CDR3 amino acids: CASSLEGVGTGELFF. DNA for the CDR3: TGTGCCAGCAGCTTAGAGGGAGTGGGGACCGGGGAGCTGTTTTTT.